This T cell receptor beta chain is drawn from a study of long-term antiretroviral therapy in people with HIV. Findings of the study overall: At every time point, clones expanded before ART dominated the repertoire. After ART, diversity increased yet remained lower than transplant donor controls.

Trimming stripped 7 bases from V and 0 bases from J, with 16 bases between. Germline V gene lookup returns CDR1 LNHDA and CDR2 SQIVND (reference sequence). This CDR3 region has 16 residues. All participants with HIV were treated in the United States. Cryopreserved PBMC numbered about 0.9-11 million per sample before DNA extraction. Survey-level immunoSEQ v3.0 assays were run. Using immunoSEQ multiplex PCR, the repertoire was profiled, and TCRdb retains in-frame clones only, with some absent. The sample contains tens of thousands of clones, just over 90% of which appear only once. In the case of this clone: Its target is unknown.

Sample: unsorted PBMCs, taken 7.6 years after starting antiretroviral therapy. The chain carries TRBV19 and TRBJ1-5; D might be TRBD1 (5 bases). The source is a woman aged 40 to 50 with HIV. The CDR3 is CASTRTSRDSNQPQHF. The CDR3, as DNA: TGTGCCAGTACCCGGACATCGCGAGATAGCAATCAGCCCCAGCATTTT.